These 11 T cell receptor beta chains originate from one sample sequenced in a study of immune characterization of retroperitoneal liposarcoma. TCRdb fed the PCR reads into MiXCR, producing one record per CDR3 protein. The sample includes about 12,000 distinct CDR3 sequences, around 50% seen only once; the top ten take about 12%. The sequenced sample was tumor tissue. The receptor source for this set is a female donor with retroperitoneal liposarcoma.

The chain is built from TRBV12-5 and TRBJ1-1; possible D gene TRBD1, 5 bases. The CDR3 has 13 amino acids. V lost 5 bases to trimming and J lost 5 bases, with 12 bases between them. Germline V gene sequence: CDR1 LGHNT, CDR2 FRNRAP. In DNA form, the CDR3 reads TGTGCTAGTGGTCTACGCCGGGGGACTGAAGCTTTCTTT. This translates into CASGLRRGTEAFF.

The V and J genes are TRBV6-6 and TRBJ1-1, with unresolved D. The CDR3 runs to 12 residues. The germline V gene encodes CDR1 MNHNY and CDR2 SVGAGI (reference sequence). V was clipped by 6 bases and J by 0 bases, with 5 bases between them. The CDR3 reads CASRKMNTEAFF. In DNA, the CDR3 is TGTGCCAGCAGGAAGATGAACACTGAAGCTTTCTTT.

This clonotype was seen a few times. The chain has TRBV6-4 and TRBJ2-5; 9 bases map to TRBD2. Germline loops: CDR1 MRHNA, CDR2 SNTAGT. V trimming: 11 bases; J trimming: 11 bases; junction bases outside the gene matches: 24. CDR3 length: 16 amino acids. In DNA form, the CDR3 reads TGTGCCCCCAGGGAGGTAGCGGGAGAGCCCTACAATGAGCAGTACTTC. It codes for CAPREVAGEPYNEQYF.

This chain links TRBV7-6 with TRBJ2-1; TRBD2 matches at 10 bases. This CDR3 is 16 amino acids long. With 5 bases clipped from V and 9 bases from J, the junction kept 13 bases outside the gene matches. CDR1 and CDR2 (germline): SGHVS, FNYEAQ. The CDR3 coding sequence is TGTGCCAGCAGCCCCGTTATCAGCGGGGGGGGGGGTGAGCAGTTCTTC. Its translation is CASSPVISGGGGEQFF.

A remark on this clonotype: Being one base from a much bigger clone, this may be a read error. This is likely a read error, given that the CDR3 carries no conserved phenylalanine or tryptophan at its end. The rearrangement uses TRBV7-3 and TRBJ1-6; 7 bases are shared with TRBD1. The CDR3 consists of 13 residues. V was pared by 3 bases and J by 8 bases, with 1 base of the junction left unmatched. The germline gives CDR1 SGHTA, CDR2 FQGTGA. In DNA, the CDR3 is TGTGCCAGCAGCTTTACAGGGGATTCACCCCTCCACTTG. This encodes CASSFTGDSPLHL.

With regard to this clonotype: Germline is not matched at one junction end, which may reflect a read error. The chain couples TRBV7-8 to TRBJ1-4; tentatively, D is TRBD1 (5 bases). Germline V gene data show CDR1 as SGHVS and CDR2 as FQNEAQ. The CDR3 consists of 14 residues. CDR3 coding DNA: TGTGCCAGCAGACGGGGACCGACTAGTGAAAAACTGTTTTTT. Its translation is CASRRGPTSEKLFF.

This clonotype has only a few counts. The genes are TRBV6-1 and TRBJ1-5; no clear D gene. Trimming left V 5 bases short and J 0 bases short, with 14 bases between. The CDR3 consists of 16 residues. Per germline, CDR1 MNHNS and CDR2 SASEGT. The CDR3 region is CASSPRALTSNQPQHF. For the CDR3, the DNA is TGTGCCAGCAGTCCCCGGGCCCTTACTAGCAATCAGCCCCAGCATTTT.

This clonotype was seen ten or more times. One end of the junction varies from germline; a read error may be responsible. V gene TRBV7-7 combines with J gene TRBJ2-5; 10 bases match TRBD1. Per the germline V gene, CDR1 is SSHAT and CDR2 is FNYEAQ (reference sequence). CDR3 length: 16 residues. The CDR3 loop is CASSQRYMGQGETQYF. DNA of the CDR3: TGTGCTAGCAGCCAAAGATACATGGGACAGGGGGAGACCCAGTACTTC.

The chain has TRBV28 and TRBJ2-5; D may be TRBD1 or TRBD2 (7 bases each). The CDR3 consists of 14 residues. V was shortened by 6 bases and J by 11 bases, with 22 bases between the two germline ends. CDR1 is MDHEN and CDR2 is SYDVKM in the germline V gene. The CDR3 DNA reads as TGTGCCAGCAGGGGGGGGACAGAGACGAATGAGCAGTACTTC. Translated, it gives CASRGGTETNEQYF.

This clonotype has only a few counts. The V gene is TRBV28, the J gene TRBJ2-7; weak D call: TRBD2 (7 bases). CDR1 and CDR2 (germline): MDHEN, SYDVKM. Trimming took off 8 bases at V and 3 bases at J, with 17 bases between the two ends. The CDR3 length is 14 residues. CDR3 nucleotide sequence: TGTGCCAGCCGCTACCGAAGGGGGGGCTACGAGCAGTACTTC. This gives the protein CASRYRRGGYEQYF.

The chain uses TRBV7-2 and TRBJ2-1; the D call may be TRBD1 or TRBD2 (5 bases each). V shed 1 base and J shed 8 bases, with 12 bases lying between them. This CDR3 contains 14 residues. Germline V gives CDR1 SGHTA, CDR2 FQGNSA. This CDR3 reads CASSLDGTLDEQFF. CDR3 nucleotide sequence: TGTGCCAGCAGCTTAGATGGGACCCTGGATGAGCAGTTCTTC.